These 18 T cell receptor beta chains were all obtained from the same sample, sequenced in a study of radiotherapy plus CTLA-4 blockade in lung cancer. Assay used: immunoSEQ multiplex PCR; TCRdb lists only in-frame clones, some missing. This sample yields 45,000 or so clones, of which roughly 76% are seen a single time; 3.5% belongs to the top ten. The material sequenced was peripheral blood, taken from a patient treated with radiotherapy plus ipilimumab. These receptors were obtained from a human donor with non-small cell lung cancer who had a complete response to radiotherapy plus ipilimumab.

The chain has TRBV7-8 and TRBJ2-7, with 10 bases fitting TRBD1. This CDR3 is 15 amino acids long. The germline V gene has CDR1 SGHVS and CDR2 FQNEAQ. Trimming cost V 7 bases and J 5 bases; bases outside gene matches: 11. The CDR3 DNA is TGTGCCAGCAACACGATTAGGACAGGGGGAAACGAGCAGTACTTC. It is translated as CASNTIRTGGNEQYF.

This clone was recorded only once. This chain uses TRBV6-5 with TRBJ2-7; no reliable D call. The CDR3 has 13 amino acids. Germline values: CDR1 MNHEY, CDR2 SVGAGI. V lost 5 bases and J lost 1, with 9 bases in between. CDR3 nucleotide sequence: TGTGCCAGCAGTGTCAATCTATCCTACGAGCAGTACTTC. This codes for CASSVNLSYEQYF.

This rearrangement joins TRBV19 to TRBJ2-5; 7 positions agree with TRBD2. The V gene end was trimmed by 3 bases and the J gene end by 7 bases; junction bases not matched to a gene: 8. The CDR3 spans 14 residues. The V gene's germline CDR1 is LNHDA and CDR2 SQIVND (reference sequence). This CDR3 reads CASSIGGSGATQYF. The CDR3 nucleotides read TGTGCCAGTAGTATCGGGGGGTCAGGAGCGACCCAGTACTTC. The variable domain in full, with the rest retrieved from reference TRBV19 and TRBJ2-5, is DGGITQSPKYLFRKEGQNVTLSCEQNLNHDAMYWYRQDPGQGLRLIYYSQIVNDFQKGDIAEGYSVSREKKESFPLTVTSAQKNPTAFYLCASSIGGSGATQYFGPGTRLLVL.

The chain carries TRBV18 and TRBJ2-4, with TRBD2 matching over 7 bases. The germline gives CDR1 KGHSH, CDR2 LQKENI. J was trimmed by 7 bases and V by 3 bases; bases with no gene match: 6. The CDR3 covers 14 residues. CDR3 region: CASSPSGGWNIQYF. The CDR3, as DNA: TGTGCCAGCTCACCCTCGGGAGGCTGGAACATTCAGTACTTC.

This rearrangement joins TRBV6-1 to TRBJ2-5; D is undetermined. The germline V gene has CDR1 MNHNS and CDR2 SASEGT. V gave up 2 bases and J gave up 3 bases, with 7 bases separating them. The CDR3 is 13 amino acids. As DNA, the CDR3 is TGTGCCAGCAGTGAAACGGGTGAAGAGACCCAGTACTTC. Protein sequence: CASSETGEETQYF.

This clone was seen more than once but under ten times. The gene calls are TRBV10-2 and TRBJ1-4; D remains unclear. Germline CDR1 reads WSHSY; CDR2 reads SAAADI. The CDR3 covers 15 residues. V gave up 5 bases and J gave up 7 bases, with 17 bases separating them. CDR3 DNA sequence: TGCGCCAGCAGTCGGACTCTCCTCCGTGGTGAAAAACTGTTTTTT. Amino acids: CASSRTLLRGEKLFF.

The chain carries TRBV2 and TRBJ2-5; 12 bases are shared with TRBD2. Germline CDR1 SNHLY, CDR2 FYNNEI. The trim removed 7 bases at V and 2 bases at J, leaving 5 bases unmatched. This CDR3 has 15 residues. This CDR3 reads CASNGLAGPQETQYF. The DNA for the CDR3 is TGTGCCAGCAACGGACTAGCGGGGCCACAAGAGACCCAGTACTTC.

The chain employs TRBV4-2 and TRBJ2-7; TRBD2 aligns across 12 bases. CDR1 and CDR2 from the germline V gene are LGHNA and YNFKEQ. The length of the CDR3 is 20 residues. Trimming took 0 bases from V and 2 from J; bases not matched to a gene: 14. The CDR3 DNA is TGTGCCAGCAGCCAAGATAAAGGGGGACGAACTAGCGGGAGGCCCTACGAGCAGTACTTC. This codes for CASSQDKGGRTSGRPYEQYF.

V usage is TRBV10-3 and J usage is TRBJ2-5; TRBD1 is a possible D gene (5 bases). The CDR3 contains 14 residues. CDR1 ENHRY and CDR2 SYGVKD come from the germline V gene. Between the trimmed V and J ends, which lost 2 bases and 2 bases, there was a span of 9 bases. The CDR3 nucleotides read TGTGCCATCAGTGAGAGGGGATTACAAGAGACCCAGTACTTC. Its translation is CAISERGLQETQYF.

The chain has TRBV4-1 and TRBJ2-2; 13 nucleotides agree with TRBD2. The V gene's germline CDR1 is MGHRA and CDR2 YSYEKL. This CDR3 is 21 amino acids long. V was clipped by 1 base and J by 5 bases; unmatched bases: 16. CDR3 sequence: CASSQGGGLAGVVGRTGELFF. In DNA, the CDR3 is TGCGCCAGCAGCCAAGGGGGAGGACTAGCGGGAGTTGTGGGCCGTACCGGGGAGCTGTTTTTT.

The chain uses TRBV2 and TRBJ2-7; no clear D gene. Germline assignment: CDR1 SNHLY and CDR2 FYNNEI. This CDR3 contains 14 residues. V gave up 7 bases and J gave up 3 bases, with 16 bases separating them. The CDR3 DNA sequence: TGTGCCAGCAAAGTCTCTGGAGAATACTACGAGCAGTACTTC. Protein product: CASKVSGEYYEQYF. Drawing the rest from reference TRBV2 and TRBJ2-7, the complete variable domain is EPEVTQTPSHQVTQMGQEVILRCVPISNHLYFYWYRQILGQKVEFLVSFYNNEISEKSEIFDDQFSVERPDGSNFTLKIRSTKLEDSAMYFCASKVSGEYYEQYFGPGTRLTVT.

Relative to its sample, this clone is medium-sized (0.01 to 0.1%). The chain uses TRBV29-1 and TRBJ1-1, with 8 bases lining up with TRBD1. This CDR3 is 14 amino acids long. Germline lookup yields CDR1 SQVTM and CDR2 ANQGSEA. J was trimmed by 3 bases and V by 3 bases; bases with no gene match: 6. The CDR3 is CSVERQGWDTEAFF. As DNA, the CDR3 is TGCAGCGTTGAGAGACAGGGGTGGGACACTGAAGCTTTCTTT.

This rearrangement joins TRBV5-1 to TRBJ1-6; unclear D gene. The V and J ends lost 6 bases and 0 bases respectively, with 13 bases between them. This CDR3 region has 16 residues. The germline V gene has CDR1 SGHRS and CDR2 YFSETQ. For the CDR3, the DNA is TGCGCCAGCACGCAGTCTCCAAACTCCTATAATTCACCCCTCCACTTT. This codes for CASTQSPNSYNSPLHF.

This sequence joins TRBV15 and TRBJ2-4, with a possible D match to TRBD1 (5 bases). The V and J ends lost 0 bases and 0 bases respectively, with 12 bases between them. The CDR3 has 17 residues. CDR1 is LNHNV and CDR2 is YYDKDF in the germline V gene (reference sequence). CDR3 in DNA: TGTGCCACCAGCAGAGATAGGCAGGGCCCAGCCAAAAACATTCAGTACTTC. Protein product: CATSRDRQGPAKNIQYF.

The table lists this clone with a few counts. This rearrangement joins TRBV5-6 to TRBJ1-4; 9 nucleotides agree with TRBD1. The length of the CDR3 is 14 residues. V was pared by 7 bases and J by 7 bases, with 8 bases of the junction left unmatched. The germline CDR1 and CDR2 sequences are SGHDT and YYEEEE. DNA for the CDR3: TGTGCCAGCGGCCGAGGGACAGGGTCTGAAAAACTGTTTTTT. Translating gives CASGRGTGSEKLFF.

V and J are TRBV5-4 and TRBJ2-5, with TRBD2 matching over 11 bases. The CDR3 has 15 residues. CDR1 and CDR2 (germline): SGHNT, YYREEE (reference sequence). J lost 3 bases, V lost 1 base, and 2 bases had no gene match. The CDR3 region is CASSLSSGREETQYF. In nucleotides, the CDR3 is TGTGCCAGCAGCTTGAGTAGCGGGAGGGAAGAGACCCAGTACTTC.

The J gene is TRBJ1-4, the V gene TRBV6-5, with 9 bases matching TRBD1. The CDR3 has 14 amino acids. V dropped 5 bases and J dropped 7; count of bases not matched to a gene: 5. CDR1 is MNHEY, CDR2 SVGAGI, per germline. CDR3 amino acids: CASSATGGVEKLFF. In DNA form, the CDR3 reads TGTGCCAGCAGTGCAACAGGGGGCGTTGAAAAACTGTTTTTT.

This clone was detected a few times. The V gene is TRBV13, the J gene TRBJ2-3; D unclear. CDR3 size: 11 residues. CDR1 is PRHDT and CDR2 is FYEKMQ in the germline V gene (reference sequence). V lost 5 bases and J lost 4, with 4 bases in between. The DNA of the CDR3 is TGTGCCAGCAGCCTATCAGATACGCAGTATTTT. Translated: CASSLSDTQYF. Drawing the rest from reference TRBV13 and TRBJ2-3, the complete variable domain is AAGVIQSPRHLIKEKRETATLKCYPIPRHDTVYWYQQGPGQDPQFLISFYEKMQSDKGSIPDRFSAQQFSDYHSELNMSSLELGDSALYFCASSLSDTQYFGPGTRLTVL.